Shown below are 20 T cell receptor beta chains from a single sample sequenced in a study of blood T cells in healthy people across ages. A second PCR, run for roughly 7 to 12 cycles, used a sample-barcoded 5' primer plus a J-beta primer mix. TCRdb re-called the 5' RACE reads through MiXCR, storing one row per CDR3 protein. The sample has about 1,500,000 distinct CDR3 sequences, 28% seen once. Sequencing was performed on blood. Receptors originate from a woman aged 25 to 39 in good health.

The genes are TRBV20-1 and TRBJ1-2; no clear D gene. Germline V lookup: CDR1 DFQATT, CDR2 SNEGSKA (reference sequence). This CDR3 contains 13 residues. V was trimmed by 3 bases and J by 7 bases, leaving 15 bases between them. CDR3 DNA: TGCAGTGCTAGGGACGAGGGCCCGGGTGGCTACACCTTC. It is translated as CSARDEGPGGYTF.

This clonotype has a count of ten or more. The chain employs TRBV5-1 and TRBJ2-6; D gene ambiguous. V was cut by 1 base and J by 0 bases, with 5 bases left in between. CDR1 and CDR2 from the germline V gene are SGHRS and YFSETQ. The CDR3 has 15 residues. This CDR3 reads CASSLQTSGANVLTF. The CDR3, as DNA: TGCGCCAGCAGCTTGCAGACCTCTGGGGCCAACGTCCTGACTTTC.

This clonotype was seen a handful of times. The V call is TRBV20-1, the J call TRBJ2-3, with 15 bases aligning to TRBD2. The CDR3 sequence is 18 residues long. V lost 3 bases to trimming and J lost 2 bases; unmatched junction nucleotides: 9. Germline V gene sequence: CDR1 DFQATT, CDR2 SNEGSKA (reference sequence). The CDR3 nucleotides are TGCAGTGCTAGCTCCGGACTAGCGGGGGGGCCGTCCACAGATACGCAGTATTTT. It is translated as CSASSGLAGGPSTDTQYF.

This clonotype was detected many times. The chain links TRBV29-1 to TRBJ1-1; D is unclear. CDR1 is SQVTM, CDR2 ANQGSEA, per germline. V shed 6 bases and J shed 7 bases, with 21 bases lying between them. The CDR3 extends over 14 amino acids. For the CDR3, the DNA is TGCAGCGTCGCCTGGTCGTTACAGATGAGTGAAGCTTTCTTT. It codes for CSVAWSLQMSEAFF.

This clonotype was observed a handful of times. V is TRBV3-1 and J is TRBJ2-6; 7 bases line up with TRBD1. The germline V gene encodes CDR1 LGHDT and CDR2 YNNKEL (reference sequence). With V trimmed by 5 bases and J by 4 bases, 14 bases remained unmatched. The CDR3 is 18 amino acids. CDR3 in DNA: TGTGCCAGCAGCGCCCATGACAGGGAATATCTCGGGGCCAACGTCCTGACTTTC. It is translated as CASSAHDREYLGANVLTF.

This clonotype was counted a few times. This CDR3 reads CAISESNAGSGYTF. Here the CDR3 DNA reads TGTGCCATCAGTGAGTCGAACGCCGGGAGCGGCTACACCTTC. The rearrangement joins TRBV10-3 to TRBJ1-2; D is undetermined. Per the germline V gene, CDR1 is ENHRY and CDR2 is SYGVKD. Trimming took 0 bases from V and 8 from J, leaving 13 bases between them. This CDR3 is built from 14 residues.

A note on this clonotype: One end of the junction fails to match germline, which may point to a read error. The chain has TRBV7-2 and TRBJ1-2; 9 bases fit TRBD1. CDR1 is SGHTA, CDR2 FQGNSA, per germline. The CDR3 totals 14 residues. The CDR3 DNA sequence: TGTGTCAGCAGCTTAGGGACAGGGCCATATGGCTACACCTTC. This sequence encodes CVSSLGTGPYGYTF.

This clonotype was seen more than once but under ten times. V usage is TRBV20-1 and J usage is TRBJ2-7; TRBD2 agrees at 8 bases. CDR3 size: 13 residues. The germline CDR1 and CDR2 sequences are DFQATT and SNEGSKA (reference sequence). V lost 6 bases to trimming and J lost 4 bases; unmatched junction nucleotides: 8. CDR3 residues: CSARGLVSYEQYF. Written as DNA, the CDR3 is TGCAGTGCCCGGGGACTAGTGAGTTACGAGCAGTACTTC.

This clonotype appeared a few times. J is TRBJ1-4 and V is TRBV12-3 or TRBV12-4, with D possibly being TRBD1 (5 bases). V dropped 1 base and J dropped 7 bases, with 16 bases sitting between them. The CDR3 totals 16 residues. The CDR3 DNA sequence: TGTGCCAGCAGTTTAGAGCCCAGGGCGGGGGGTGAAAAACTGTTTTTT. It yields the protein CASSLEPRAGGEKLFF.

The table lists this clonotype with many counts. V gene TRBV10-3 combines with J gene TRBJ2-3; no clear D. Deletions cut 3 bases from V and 6 bases from J, with 4 bases between. Germline values: CDR1 ENHRY, CDR2 SYGVKD. CDR3 size: 11 residues. The CDR3 loop reads CAISERDTQYF. The CDR3 region has the DNA TGTGCCATCAGTGAACGGGATACGCAGTATTTT.

A note on this clonotype: At one end the junction does not follow the germline gene, possibly because of a read error. This chain connects TRBV10-3 to TRBJ2-3; D might be TRBD2 (5 bases). CDR3 length: 15 amino acids. Germline lookup yields CDR1 ENHRY and CDR2 SYGVKD. The DNA for the CDR3 is TGTACCATCAGTGAGTCTTGGACTCGCCGGGATATGCAGTATTTT. Protein sequence: CTISESWTRRDMQYF.

The V call is TRBV20-1, the J call TRBJ2-4, with unresolved D. The DNA matches TRBJ2-7 better at its end, which makes the J call doubtful. The germline CDR1 and CDR2 sequences are DFQATT and SNEGSKA (reference sequence). The CDR3 has 9 amino acids. This CDR3 reads CSAGVEQYF. In nucleotides, the CDR3 is TGCAGTGCTGGGGTCGAGCAGTACTTC.

The V and J genes are TRBV29-1 and TRBJ2-1, with 10 bases matching TRBD2. Trimming took 2 bases from V and 4 from J; bases not matched to a gene: 11. CDR1 and CDR2 from the germline V gene are SQVTM and ANQGSEA. The CDR3 consists of 17 residues. In nucleotides, the CDR3 is TGCAGCGTTGAAAGACTAGCGGGCCGGAAAATATACAATGAGCAGTTCTTC. This encodes CSVERLAGRKIYNEQFF.

This clonotype was detected many times. The genes are TRBV20-1 and TRBJ2-5; possibly TRBD2 for D (6 bases). Germline V gene lookup returns CDR1 DFQATT and CDR2 SNEGSKA (reference sequence). Between the trimmed V and J ends, which lost 5 bases and 1 base, there was a span of 17 bases. This CDR3 has 15 residues. The CDR3, as DNA: TGCAGTGCTTTTAAGGCGTCGGGGGTCCAAGAGACCCAGTACTTC. Amino acid sequence: CSAFKASGVQETQYF.

This clonotype occurred many times. This may arise from a read error, as a much more abundant clone is one base away. The chain uses TRBV6-2 or TRBV6-3 and TRBJ2-5; 11 bases line up with TRBD2. Germline lookup yields CDR1 MNHEY and CDR2 SVGEGT. The CDR3 contains 14 residues. Germline trimming cut 10 bases from V and 11 bases from J; bases unmatched to any gene: 15. The CDR3 spells CAISGLAAPNEQYF. CDR3 DNA sequence: TGTGCCATTTCGGGACTAGCGGCCCCCAATGAGCAGTACTTC.

As concerns this clonotype: This may arise from a read error, as a much more abundant clone is one base away. The CDR3 here is CSSSPSTGYSPLHF. CDR3 in DNA: TGTTCCAGCAGCCCCTCGACAGGCTATTCACCCCTCCACTTT. V usage is TRBV11-2 and J usage is TRBJ1-6, with D possibly matching TRBD1 (6 bases). The germline CDR1 and CDR2 sequences are SGHAT and FQNNGV. The CDR3 is made up of 14 amino acids. Complete variable domain (other parts from reference TRBV11-2 and TRBJ1-6): EAGVAQSPRYKIIEKRQSVAFWCNPISGHATLYWYQQILGQGPKLLIQFQNNGVVDDSQLPKDRFSAERLKGVDSTLKIQPAKLEDSAVYLCSSSPSTGYSPLHFGNGTRLTVT.

This clonotype showed up just once. The gene calls are TRBV10-3 and TRBJ1-1; TRBD1 might be the D (6 bases). Germline CDR1 ENHRY, CDR2 SYGVKD. V lost 0 bases, J lost 4 bases, and 15 bases lay in between. The CDR3 is 16 residues long. The CDR3 sequence: CAISESTGGQGTEAFF. The CDR3 DNA reads TGTGCCATCAGTGAGTCGACGGGGGGCCAAGGCACTGAAGCTTTCTTT.

This clonotype occurred a few times. The CDR3 DNA follows: TGTGCCAGCAGCCTTTCCGAGGCCCCCGGGAAAGCTTTCTTT. Its protein is CASSLSEAPGKAFF. The chain employs TRBV2 and TRBJ1-1; no firm D call. Germline V lookup: CDR1 SNHLY, CDR2 FYNNEI. Trimming stripped 6 bases from V and 9 bases from J, with 20 bases between. The CDR3 is made up of 14 amino acids.

This clonotype was found a few times. V gene TRBV7-9 combines with J gene TRBJ2-7; D is ambiguous. The closer fit of TRBJ2-5 to the DNA end suggests the J call may be wrong. The CDR3 runs 14 residues. From germline, CDR1 is SEHNR and CDR2 FQNEAQ (reference sequence). DNA of the CDR3: TGTGCCAGCAGCTCCCGGGCCGTTAAAGAGACCCAGTACTTC. As protein: CASSSRAVKETQYF.

The J gene is TRBJ2-3, the V gene TRBV20-1; TRBD2 agrees at 10 bases. Germline V gene sequence: CDR1 DFQATT, CDR2 SNEGSKA (reference sequence). This CDR3 spans 17 amino acids. Trimming cost V 1 base and J 1 base; bases outside gene matches: 8. The CDR3, as DNA: TGCAGTGCTAGAGTGTCTAGCGGGAGATACCGCACAGATACGCAGTATTTT. It translates to CSARVSSGRYRTDTQYF.